A single sample is the source of the 30 T cell receptor beta chains below, sequenced in a study of blood T cell repertoires in COVID-19. TCRdb keeps only in-frame clones here, not all; method: immunoSEQ multiplex PCR. The table shows 140,000 or so clones, with 84% occurring only once. The sample was PBMCs or T cells enriched from blood (not recorded which). These receptor sequences come from a woman aged 18-29 years who had been exposed to COVID-19.

The chain is built from TRBV29-1 and TRBJ1-1; possible D gene TRBD1, 5 bases. The germline V gene encodes CDR1 SQVTM and CDR2 ANQGSEA. The V end was cut by 1 base, the J end by 4 bases, with 7 bases between. The CDR3 is made up of 12 amino acids. The CDR3 DNA reads as TGCAGCGTTGAAGCGGGGGGCACTGAAGCTTTCTTT. Translation gives CSVEAGGTEAFF.

V is TRBV5-8 and J is TRBJ1-1; 11 bases line up with TRBD1. The V gene's germline CDR1 is SGHTS and CDR2 YDEGEE. The CDR3 is made up of 14 amino acids. Trimming took 4 bases from V and 4 from J; bases not matched to a gene: 3. CDR3 sequence (DNA): TGTGCCAGCAGCCATGGGACAGGGGGCACTGAAGCTTTCTTT. Translating it yields CASSHGTGGTEAFF.

This clone was seen a few times. The genes are TRBV4-1 and TRBJ1-1, with D hard to call. There are 18 residues in the CDR3. Germline V lookup: CDR1 MGHRA, CDR2 YSYEKL. V lost 0 bases, J lost 5 bases, and 22 bases lay in between. This CDR3 is CASSQDLGKGGLGTEAFF. The CDR3 nucleotides read TGCGCCAGCAGCCAAGATCTGGGGAAAGGAGGGCTAGGAACTGAAGCTTTCTTT.

The rearrangement uses TRBV5-1 and TRBJ2-1, with a weak D call TRBD2 (6 bases). CDR3 length equals 15 residues. Germline V gene lookup returns CDR1 SGHRS and CDR2 YFSETQ. Trimming removed 2 bases at V and 2 bases at J, with 11 bases between. The CDR3 spells CASSFGGGPYNEQFF. The CDR3 DNA reads TGCGCCAGCAGCTTTGGGGGAGGACCCTACAATGAGCAGTTCTTC.

This chain links TRBV21-1 with TRBJ2-3; the DNA was not used to check the table's D call, TRBD1. TRBV21-1 counts as a pseudogene. This CDR3 is 15 amino acids long. This CDR3 reads CASSDRDSSTDTQYF. CDR3 nucleotides: TGTGCCAGCAGCGACAGAGACTCTAGCACAGATACGCAGTATTTT.

The J gene is TRBJ1-1, the V gene TRBV28; no clear D. Trimming stripped 6 bases from V and 5 bases from J, with 10 bases between. Germline CDR1 MDHEN, CDR2 SYDVKM. The length of the CDR3 is 12 residues. The CDR3 DNA reads TGTGCCAGCAGCCCCCTCGGGACTGAAGCTTTCTTT. It encodes CASSPLGTEAFF.

The CDR3 DNA is TGTGCCAGCAGCCAATATGGTCGGGAGTATGTGAACACTGAAGCTTTCTTT. Translated, it gives CASSQYGREYVNTEAFF. The chain carries TRBV16 and TRBJ1-1, with D unresolved. The CDR3 covers 17 residues. V lost 1 base and J lost 0, with 15 bases in between. Germline V gene lookup returns CDR1 KGHSY and CDR2 FQNENV.

This clone has only one observation. The rearrangement uses TRBV6-2 or TRBV6-3 and TRBJ2-2; D might be TRBD2 (5 bases). The CDR3 contains 15 residues. Germline V lookup: CDR1 MNHEY, CDR2 SVGEGT. Trimming removed 0 bases from V and 6 bases from J, with 11 bases in between. The CDR3 sequence is CASSYSLPGAGELFF. In DNA form, the CDR3 reads TGTGCCAGCAGTTACTCTCTCCCCGGGGCCGGGGAGCTGTTTTTT.

The genes are TRBV18 and TRBJ2-5; the D gene is possibly TRBD1 (6 bases). Looked up from germline, CDR1 is KGHSH and CDR2 is LQKENI. With 3 bases removed from V and 4 bases from J, the gap between germline ends came to 12 bases. This CDR3 has 14 amino acids. The CDR3 nucleotides read TGTGCCAGCTCACCTACAGGGATGAGAGAGACCCAGTACTTC. As protein: CASSPTGMRETQYF. The full variable domain, rest sourced from reference TRBV18 and TRBJ2-5, is NAGVMQNPRHLVRRRGQEARLRCSPMKGHSHVYWYRQLPEEGLKFMVYLQKENIIDESGMPKERFSAEFPKEGPSILRIQQVVRGDSAAYFCASSPTGMRETQYFGPGTRLLVL.

V and J are TRBV19 and TRBJ1-1; D ambiguous. The CDR3 loop spans 12 amino acids. With 3 bases removed from V and 7 bases from J, the gap between germline ends came to 9 bases. Germline CDR1 and CDR2: LNHDA and SQIVND (reference sequence). The CDR3 DNA reads TGTGCCAGTAGTATCCCCGGGTTTGAAGCTTTCTTT. The encoded protein is CASSIPGFEAFF. The variable domain in full, with the rest retrieved from reference TRBV19 and TRBJ1-1, is DGGITQSPKYLFRKEGQNVTLSCEQNLNHDAMYWYRQDPGQGLRLIYYSQIVNDFQKGDIAEGYSVSREKKESFPLTVTSAQKNPTAFYLCASSIPGFEAFFGQGTRLTVV.

Here the CDR3 reads CASSEGLGSYNEQFF. In nucleotides, the CDR3 is TGTGCCAGCAGTGAGGGACTAGGGTCCTACAATGAGCAGTTCTTC. The chain recombines TRBV6-4 with TRBJ2-1; 8 nucleotides match TRBD2. This CDR3 has 15 amino acids. Germline values: CDR1 MRHNA, CDR2 SNTAGT. After removal of 3 bases from V and 1 base from J, the junction contained 2 bases not matched to a gene.

This chain links TRBV28 with TRBJ1-6; TRBD1 aligns across 7 bases. The CDR3 is 14 residues long. CDR1 is MDHEN, CDR2 SYDVKM, per germline. The V and J ends lost 6 bases and 7 bases, in that order; junction bases with no gene match: 6. Here the CDR3 reads CASSPGQTNSPLHF. The CDR3 region has the DNA TGTGCCAGCAGCCCGGGACAGACAAATTCACCCCTCCACTTT.

This chain uses TRBV3-1 (or the pseudogene TRBV3-2) with TRBJ2-3; 10 bases agree with TRBD2. Germline values: CDR1 LGHDT, CDR2 YNNKEL (reference sequence). J lost 4 bases, V lost 1 base, and 8 bases had no gene match. The CDR3 length is 17 residues. The CDR3 here is CASSQGGLASGADTQYF. Written as DNA, the CDR3 is TGTGCCAGCAGCCAAGGGGGACTAGCGTCCGGGGCAGATACGCAGTATTTT.

This chain connects TRBV4-1 to TRBJ1-1; the match to TRBD1 covers 8 bases. V trimming: 3 bases; J trimming: 5 bases; junction bases outside the gene matches: 8. Germline V gene data show CDR1 as MGHRA and CDR2 as YSYEKL. The CDR3 totals 15 residues. For the CDR3, the DNA is TGCGCCAGCAGCCAGGATGGACAGGGAAGTACTGAAGCTTTCTTT. It yields the protein CASSQDGQGSTEAFF.

The V gene is TRBV19, the J gene TRBJ2-2; 7 nucleotides align to TRBD2. CDR3 length: 18 residues. V lost 7 bases and J lost 6; bases outside the gene matches: 20. Germline V gene sequence: CDR1 LNHDA, CDR2 SQIVND (reference sequence). CDR3 loop: CASKTVLKRRGESGELFF. CDR3 DNA sequence: TGTGCCAGTAAAACGGTATTGAAGAGACGGGGGGAATCCGGGGAGCTGTTTTTT.

The gene calls are TRBV5-1 and TRBJ2-7, with 8 bases fitting TRBD1. This CDR3 is built from 14 residues. CDR1 SGHRS and CDR2 YFSETQ come from the germline V gene. After removal of 4 bases from V and 2 bases from J, the junction contained 5 bases not matched to a gene. This chain's CDR3 is CASSPGQAPYEQYF. Here the CDR3 DNA reads TGCGCCAGCAGCCCGGGACAGGCCCCCTACGAGCAGTACTTC.

A few counts support this clone. The chain joins TRBV19 to TRBJ1-1; D is perhaps TRBD1 (6 bases). The CDR3 contains 14 residues. The germline V gene has CDR1 LNHDA and CDR2 SQIVND (reference sequence). The V and J ends lost 8 bases and 1 base respectively, with 14 bases between them. CDR3 sequence: CASGLRGANTEAFF. DNA of the CDR3: TGTGCCAGTGGACTCAGGGGCGCGAACACTGAAGCTTTCTTT.

The V call is TRBV10-1, the J call TRBJ2-1, with 8 bases fitting TRBD2. The J segment lost 0 bases and the V segment lost 6 bases, leaving 4 bases of the junction unmatched. Germline V CDR1 and CDR2: WNHNN, SYGVQD (reference sequence). The CDR3 consists of 15 residues. The CDR3 sequence: CASSGSGSSYNEQFF. The CDR3 nucleotides read TGCGCCAGCAGCGGGAGCGGGAGCTCCTACAATGAGCAGTTCTTC.

This rearrangement joins TRBV6-4 to TRBJ2-5; weak D call: TRBD1 (6 bases). The CDR3 contains 15 residues. Between the trimmed V and J ends, which lost 6 bases and 5 bases, there was a span of 19 bases. Germline-derived CDR1 and CDR2 are MRHNA and SNTAGT. This chain's CDR3 is CASSVNTGFGETQYF. In DNA form, the CDR3 reads TGTGCCAGCAGCGTAAATACAGGGTTCGGGGAGACCCAGTACTTC.

V is TRBV28 and J is TRBJ2-1; the D gene is possibly TRBD1 (7 bases). Germline-derived CDR1 and CDR2 are MDHEN and SYDVKM. Trimming cost V 2 bases and J 1 base, with 15 bases left between them. The CDR3 spans 17 residues. The CDR3 is CASSLERPGGSYNEQFF. CDR3 DNA: TGTGCCAGCAGTTTAGAAAGGCCAGGGGGGTCCTACAATGAGCAGTTCTTC.

Sample share makes this clone medium-sized. The CDR3 is CASSSGTSSETQYF. CDR3 nucleotide sequence: TGTGCCAGCAGCTCTGGGACTAGCTCTGAGACCCAGTACTTC. V usage is TRBV6-2 or TRBV6-3 and J usage is TRBJ2-5; 9 nucleotides match TRBD2. Trimming cost V 6 bases and J 5 bases; bases outside gene matches: 7. This CDR3 region has 14 residues. Germline assignment: CDR1 MNHEY and CDR2 SVGEGT.

J is TRBJ1-1 and V is TRBV28; no definite D call. Trimming shortened V by 6 bases and J by 3 bases, and 5 bases separated the two germline ends. This CDR3 is 11 amino acids long. The V gene's germline CDR1 is MDHEN and CDR2 SYDVKM. The CDR3, as DNA: TGTGCCAGCAGAACTTACACTGAAGCTTTCTTT. It encodes CASRTYTEAFF.

The chain carries TRBV29-1 and TRBJ2-1; 8 nucleotides align to TRBD2. The length of the CDR3 is 15 residues. Trimming at V came to 6 bases and at J to 2 bases, leaving 9 bases not matched to a gene. Germline CDR1 and CDR2: SQVTM and ANQGSEA. Here the CDR3 DNA reads TGCAGCGTCGTCCGGGGGGGCGGGGCCTACAATGAGCAGTTCTTC. It codes for CSVVRGGGAYNEQFF.

This chain joins TRBV10-2 and TRBJ1-2, with TRBD1 matching 9 bases. The junction had 9 bases not matched to a gene; V was cut back by 1 base and J by 3 bases. The CDR3 consists of 17 residues. The germline V gene encodes CDR1 WSHSY and CDR2 SAAADI. The CDR3 is CASSEFDRGAHYYGYTF. The CDR3 DNA reads as TGCGCCAGCAGTGAGTTCGACAGGGGGGCCCACTACTATGGCTACACCTTC.

The gene calls are TRBV9 and TRBJ2-1, with 10 bases aligning to TRBD2. V lost 0 bases, J lost 5 bases, and 5 bases stayed unmatched. Germline V gives CDR1 SGDLS, CDR2 YYNGEE. This CDR3 is 16 amino acids long. Written as DNA, the CDR3 is TGTGCCAGCAGCGTAGCTTCTAGCGGGAGCCACAATGAGCAGTTCTTC. The encoded protein is CASSVASSGSHNEQFF.

In its sample, this clone was seen many times. The chain joins TRBV27 to TRBJ2-7; 7 bases are a match to TRBD2. Trimming cost V 3 bases and J 6 bases; bases outside gene matches: 5. Per the germline V gene, CDR1 is MNHEY and CDR2 is SMNVEV (reference sequence). The CDR3 is 13 amino acids. The CDR3, as DNA: TGTGCCAGCAGTTTCTCCAGGGAGGGCGAGCAGTACTTC. This encodes CASSFSREGEQYF.

This clone was found once. This chain joins TRBV24-1 and TRBJ2-2; 11 positions match TRBD2. The CDR3 length is 17 residues. Germline CDR1 KGHDR, CDR2 SFDVKD. V was clipped by 4 bases and J by 5 bases; unmatched bases: 8. DNA of the CDR3: TGTGCCACCAGTGACTCCGAACTAGCGGGAGATACCGGGGAGCTGTTTTTT. Residues: CATSDSELAGDTGELFF.

The V and J genes are TRBV4-2 and TRBJ2-2; 8 bases are a match to TRBD1. CDR1 is LGHNA, CDR2 YNFKEQ, per germline. CDR3 length equals 14 residues. V was clipped by 8 bases and J by 10 bases; unmatched bases: 12. In nucleotides, the CDR3 is TGTGCCAGCGCCGCAGGGGGCCCCCGAAAGGAGCTGTTTTTT. It is translated as CASAAGGPRKELFF.

The chain joins TRBV7-6 to TRBJ1-2; TRBD1 agrees at 9 bases. Germline-derived CDR1 and CDR2 are SGHVS and FNYEAQ. This CDR3 contains 15 residues. Trimming took 4 bases from V and 4 from J; bases not matched to a gene: 7. Here the CDR3 DNA reads TGTGCCAGCAGCTCTACTACAGGGGGCCTCTATGGCTACACCTTC. It codes for CASSSTTGGLYGYTF.

This rearrangement joins TRBV4-1 to TRBJ2-1, with 7 bases matching TRBD2. The V segment lost 0 bases and the J segment 4 bases; nucleotides outside the gene matches: 6. Germline-derived CDR1 and CDR2 are MGHRA and YSYEKL. The CDR3 spans 16 residues. CDR3 loop: CASSQDLSGAYNEQFF. The CDR3 DNA reads TGCGCCAGCAGCCAAGATCTCAGCGGGGCTTACAATGAGCAGTTCTTC.